A selection of T cell receptor beta chains follows, all from one sample in a study of blood T cell repertoires in COVID-19. Libraries were prepared by immunoSEQ multiplex PCR; TCRdb keeps only in-frame clonotypes and omits some of them. This sample carries about 140,000 clones, about 85% of them seen once, and the ten largest clones take 2.5%. The sample was peripheral blood. The receptors originated from a human donor with COVID-19, enrolled during active disease. The donor label of this sample is uncertain. The CDR3 runs from the conserved cysteine through the conserved F or W. Fields, in order: CDR3 length, J gene, D gene, clone size, V gene, CDR3 DNA, CDR3 protein. The D gene is left open where the match is weak. Not every row has a clone size; where given, it reads once, few, many or a size class.

>16|TRBJ1-4|TRBD1|.|TRBV7-9
TGTGCCAGCAGCTTAGCGGGACAGGGCAAAGGTGAAAAACTGTTTTTT
CASSLAGQGKGEKLFF
>14|TRBJ1-1|.|.|TRBV5-5
TGTGCCAGCAGCCGTGCGGGCATGAACACTGAAGCTTTCTTT
CASSRAGMNTEAFF
>13|TRBJ1-1|.|.|TRBV18
TGTGCCAGCTCACCGGGACAGAACACTGAAGCTTTCTTT
CASSPGQNTEAFF
>15|TRBJ2-7|.|.|TRBV19
TGTGCCAGTAGTGGGGGACAAGAAGGGAAATACGAGCAGTACTTC
CASSGGQEGKYEQYF
>15|TRBJ1-6|TRBD1|.|TRBV4-2
TGTGCCAGCAGCCAACAGGACAGGGACAATTCACCCCTCCACTTT
CASSQQDRDNSPLHF
>16|TRBJ1-3|.|once|TRBV28
TGTGCCAGCAGTACCCCCGACCCAGGCTCTGGAAACACCATATATTTT
CASSTPDPGSGNTIYF
>15|TRBJ1-6|TRBD1|.|TRBV5-6
TGTGCCAGCAGCTGGGAGGGGACAGGAGATTCACCCCTCCACTTT
CASSWEGTGDSPLHF
>12|TRBJ2-5|TRBD1|.|TRBV29-1
TGCAGCGCCGGGACAGTCCAAGAGACCCAGTACTTC
CSAGTVQETQYF
>17|TRBJ1-2|.|.|TRBV5-4
TGTGCCAGCAGCTTTGAGTCGGTTAGGGGGGGGAAGTATGGCTACACCTTC
CASSFESVRGGKYGYTF
>12|TRBJ2-3|.|.|TRBV6-5
TGTGCCAGCAGACCCCAGGGGAACACGCAGTATTTT
CASRPQGNTQYF
>15|TRBJ2-1|TRBD2|.|TRBV10-1
TGCGCCATTCCCGGGACTAGCTGTATTGACAATGAGCAGTTCTTC
CAIPGTSCIDNEQFF
>14|TRBJ1-1|.|.|TRBV5-1
TGCGCCAGCAGCCCGCAGACAGGGAACACTGAAGCTTTCTTT
CASSPQTGNTEAFF
>14|TRBJ1-5|.|.|TRBV27
TGTGCCAGCAGTCCTTTAAACCGAGGGCAGCCCCAGCATTTT
CASSPLNRGQPQHF
>13|TRBJ1-4|.|.|TRBV5-1
TGCGCCAGCAGTGGGGGGGCTAATGAAAAACTGTTTTTT
CASSGGANEKLFF
>14|TRBJ1-1|TRBD1|.|TRBV7-9
TGTGCCAGCAGCTCACAGGGGATTTACACTGAAGCTTTCTTT
CASSSQGIYTEAFF
>14|TRBJ1-1|TRBD1|.|TRBV30
TGTGCCTGGAGTGCGGGACAGGTCGGATCTGAAGCTTTCTTT
CAWSAGQVGSEAFF
>12|TRBJ1-2|.|.|TRBV6-4
TGTGCCAGCGGCACCGACAGGTATGGCTACACCTTC
CASGTDRYGYTF
>15|TRBJ2-7|.|.|TRBV19
TGTGCCAGTAGTATAGATACAGCTCTCTCCTACGAGCAGTACTTC
CASSIDTALSYEQYF
>16|TRBJ1-2|.|.|TRBV24-1
TGTGCCACCAGTGATTTCCCGGGGGTGGGCGCGGGGGGCTACACCTTC
CATSDFPGVGAGGYTF
>16|TRBJ2-3|.|.|TRBV3-1/TRBV3-2
TGTGCCAGCAGCCAAGGGATAAAGCGAAATGCAGATACGCAGTATTTT
CASSQGIKRNADTQYF
>13|TRBJ2-2|.|.|TRBV5-1
TGCGCCAGCAGAGAGGAAGTGGCCGGGGAGCTGTTTTTT
CASREEVAGELFF
>14|TRBJ2-7|TRBD1|few|TRBV6-5
TGTGCCAGCAGACCCGGGACAGGGTTCCACGAGCAGTACTTC
CASRPGTGFHEQYF
>16|TRBJ2-5|TRBD1|.|TRBV27
TGTGCCAGTGCCTCCCTCGTCAGGACAGGGGGGGAGACCCAGTACTTC
CASASLVRTGGETQYF
>16|TRBJ2-7|TRBD2|.|TRBV7-9
TGTGCCAGCAGCCCCGCCGGGACTAGCGGCTCCTACGAGCAGTACTTC
CASSPAGTSGSYEQYF
>18|TRBJ2-1|.|.|TRBV13
TGTGCCAGCACCTCGTGGGCGGGGGCCCGGGTCTCCTACAATGAGCAGTTCTTC
CASTSWAGARVSYNEQFF
>15|TRBJ1-1|TRBD1|.|TRBV6-5
TGTGCCAGCAGCGTTAGGACAGGGGGGGCCACTGAAGCTTTCTTT
CASSVRTGGATEAFF
>12|TRBJ1-1|.|once|TRBV7-9
TGTGCCAGCAGCTTACAAAACAGTGAAGCTTTCTTT
CASSLQNSEAFF
>14|TRBJ2-2|.|.|TRBV24-1
TGTGCCACCAGTGACTGGCAGGGAACCGGGGAGCTGTTTTTT
CATSDWQGTGELFF
>13|TRBJ2-1|TRBD2|.|TRBV7-2
TGTGCCAATTCGGTTAGCGGGTACAATGAGCAGTTCTTC
CANSVSGYNEQFF